The 12 T cell receptor beta chains listed next were all sequenced from one sample in a study of cytomegalovirus exposure and HLA in healthy donors. Produced via immunoSEQ multiplex PCR; TCRdb's table is partial and in-frame only. This sample has 150,000 to 160,000 clones, with 86% found just once. Material for sequencing was PBMCs. The receptors were sampled from a man aged 18 to 29 in good health and CMV-seropositive.

This clone has only a few counts. The J gene is TRBJ1-2, the V gene TRBV6-5; no firm D call. CDR1 is MNHEY, CDR2 SVGAGI, per germline. The CDR3 is made up of 10 amino acids. The V gene lost 7 bases and the J gene lost 6 bases, with 6 bases spanning the gap. CDR3 loop: CASMGDGYTF. CDR3 bases: TGTGCCAGCATGGGAGATGGCTACACCTTC.

The chain joins TRBV19 to TRBJ2-6, with TRBD1 identical over 8 bases. The V and J ends lost 3 bases and 4 bases, in that order; junction bases with no gene match: 8. The CDR3 is 17 amino acids. In germline, CDR1 is LNHDA, CDR2 SQIVND (reference sequence). The DNA for the CDR3 is TGTGCCAGTAGTATGGACAGGGCGGTGTTGGGGGCCAACGTCCTGACTTTC. This translates into CASSMDRAVLGANVLTF.

The chain combines TRBV9 with TRBJ1-2; no definite D call. Germline-derived CDR1 and CDR2 are SGDLS and YYNGEE. V shed 0 bases and J shed 4 bases, with 4 bases lying between them. This CDR3 is 12 amino acids long. CDR3 DNA: TGTGCCAGCAGCGTAGCCAGCTATGGCTACACCTTC. Translated, it gives CASSVASYGYTF.

This chain joins TRBV2 and TRBJ2-5, with a possible D match to TRBD2 (5 bases). Trimming left V 6 bases short and J 1 base short, with 12 bases between. The CDR3 sequence is 14 residues long. Germline loops: CDR1 SNHLY, CDR2 FYNNEI. The CDR3 DNA reads TGTGCCAGCAGGCGGGCCGAGTTCCAAGAGACCCAGTACTTC. It translates to CASRRAEFQETQYF.

The V call is TRBV6-5, the J call TRBJ2-7; 9 positions agree with TRBD1. CDR3 length equals 15 residues. CDR1 and CDR2 from the germline V gene are MNHEY and SVGAGI. The J segment lost 4 bases and the V segment lost 2 bases, leaving 6 bases of the junction unmatched. As DNA, the CDR3 is TGTGCCAGCAGTTACCCCGGGACAGGGATATACGAGCAGTACTTC. Its protein is CASSYPGTGIYEQYF.

This rearrangement joins TRBV27 to TRBJ2-1; the match to TRBD1 covers 8 bases. The ends lost 6 bases at V and 5 bases at J; junction bases unmatched: 9. The CDR3 totals 15 residues. CDR1 and CDR2 from the germline V gene are MNHEY and SMNVEV (reference sequence). The CDR3 nucleotides read TGTGCCAGCAGCCTGGCAGGGGGCGGGAACAATGAGCAGTTCTTC. This encodes CASSLAGGGNNEQFF.

This chain links TRBV11-2 with TRBJ1-5; 7 bases fit TRBD1. The junction had 4 bases not matched to a gene; V was cut back by 1 base and J by 7 bases. Germline V gene sequence: CDR1 SGHAT, CDR2 FQNNGV. This CDR3 spans 14 amino acids. CDR3 DNA sequence: TGTGCCAGCAGCTTAGGACAGGGTTCACAGCCCCAGCATTTT. This encodes CASSLGQGSQPQHF.

This sequence joins TRBV7-2 and TRBJ2-3; the match to TRBD2 covers 8 bases. Germline values: CDR1 SGHTA, CDR2 FQGNSA. The V segment lost 10 bases and the J segment 5 bases; nucleotides outside the gene matches: 14. CDR3 size: 15 residues. The CDR3 loop is CATPAASGSGDTQYF. CDR3 nucleotides: TGTGCCACCCCCGCGGCCAGCGGGAGTGGAGATACGCAGTATTTT. The full variable domain, in which reference TRBV7-2 and TRBJ2-3 provide the parts outside the CDR3, is GAGVSQSPSNKVTEKGKDVELRCDPISGHTALYWYRQSLGQGLEFLIYFQGNSAPDKSGLPSDRFSAERTGGSVSTLTIQRTQQEDSAVYLCATPAASGSGDTQYFGPGTRLTVL.

The J gene is TRBJ2-5, the V gene TRBV19; 13 nucleotides match TRBD2. This CDR3 has 16 residues. The germline V gene encodes CDR1 LNHDA and CDR2 SQIVND (reference sequence). The trim removed 4 bases at V and 5 bases at J, leaving 7 bases unmatched. The chain's CDR3 is CASSRGLAGVRETQYF. CDR3 nucleotides: TGTGCCAGTAGTAGAGGACTAGCGGGAGTGAGGGAGACCCAGTACTTC.

The J gene is TRBJ2-7, the V gene TRBV5-1; 7 positions agree with TRBD1. CDR3 length: 11 residues. V lost 8 bases and J lost 4; bases outside the gene matches: 3. Germline V gives CDR1 SGHRS, CDR2 YFSETQ. The CDR3: CARKTGYEQYF. The CDR3 region has the DNA TGCGCCAGGAAGACAGGGTACGAGCAGTACTTC.

This sequence joins TRBV7-2 and TRBJ2-2; 7 bases map to TRBD1. The CDR3 runs to 16 residues. CDR1 is SGHTA and CDR2 is FQGNSA in the germline V gene. The V gene end was trimmed by 3 bases and the J gene end by 4 bases; junction bases not matched to a gene: 8. CDR3 region: CASSFPYRGSTGELFF. The CDR3 bases are TGTGCCAGCAGCTTTCCCTACAGGGGAAGCACCGGGGAGCTGTTTTTT. Complete variable domain (other parts from reference TRBV7-2 and TRBJ2-2): GAGVSQSPSNKVTEKGKDVELRCDPISGHTALYWYRQSLGQGLEFLIYFQGNSAPDKSGLPSDRFSAERTGGSVSTLTIQRTQQEDSAVYLCASSFPYRGSTGELFFGEGSRLTVL.

The rearrangement joins TRBV7-2 to TRBJ2-2; no definite D call. Trimming took off 3 bases at V and 6 bases at J, with 14 bases between the two ends. Looked up from germline, CDR1 is SGHTA and CDR2 is FQGNSA. There are 15 residues in the CDR3. The CDR3 sequence: CASSFSIVQAGELFF. The CDR3 coding sequence is TGTGCCAGCAGCTTTAGTATCGTGCAGGCCGGGGAGCTGTTTTTT.